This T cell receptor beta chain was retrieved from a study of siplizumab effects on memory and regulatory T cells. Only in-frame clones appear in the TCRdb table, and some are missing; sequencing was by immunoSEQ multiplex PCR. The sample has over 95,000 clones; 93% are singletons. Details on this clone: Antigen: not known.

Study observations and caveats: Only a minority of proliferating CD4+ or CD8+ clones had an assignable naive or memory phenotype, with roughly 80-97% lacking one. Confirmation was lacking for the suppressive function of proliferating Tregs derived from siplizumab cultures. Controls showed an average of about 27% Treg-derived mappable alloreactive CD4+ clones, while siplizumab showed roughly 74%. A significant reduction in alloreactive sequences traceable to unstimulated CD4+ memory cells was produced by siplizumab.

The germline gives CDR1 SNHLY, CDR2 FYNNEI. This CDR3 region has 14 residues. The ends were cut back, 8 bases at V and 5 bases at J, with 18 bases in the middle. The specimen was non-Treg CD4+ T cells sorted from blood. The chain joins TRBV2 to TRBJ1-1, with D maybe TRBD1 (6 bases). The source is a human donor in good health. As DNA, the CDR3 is TGTGCCAGCGCCTCTGGGGGCAGGGCAACTGAAGCTTTCTTT. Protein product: CASASGGRATEAFF.